This is a list of T cell receptor beta chains from one sample in a study of cytomegalovirus exposure and HLA in healthy donors. Only in-frame clones appear in the TCRdb table, and some are missing; sequencing was by immunoSEQ multiplex PCR. This sample contains some 200,000 clones. Sequencing used PBMCs. The receptors were gathered from a girl aged 2 to 10 in good health and CMV-seropositive. The CDR3 runs from the conserved cysteine through the conserved F or W. The D gene is left open where the match is weak.

J gene: TRBJ1-1; V gene: TRBV12-5; D gene: TRBD1; CDR3 protein: CASGFDRGRGNTEAFF; CDR3 DNA: TGTGCTAGTGGCTTTGACAGGGGGCGAGGGAACACTGAAGCTTTCTTT
J gene: TRBJ2-2; V gene: TRBV5-4; D gene: TRBD1; CDR3 protein: CASSDSLGGAGAGELFF; CDR3 DNA: TGTGCCAGCAGCGACAGTCTAGGGGGCGCAGGGGCCGGGGAGCTGTTTTTT
J gene: TRBJ1-1; V gene: TRBV5-4; D gene: TRBD1; CDR3 protein: CASSPGGRGYTEAFF; CDR3 DNA: TGTGCCAGCAGCCCAGGGGGAAGGGGGTACACTGAAGCTTTCTTT
J gene: TRBJ2-5; V gene: TRBV7-2; D gene: .; CDR3 protein: CASSPSSKETQYF; CDR3 DNA: TGTGCCAGCAGCCCTAGCAGTAAAGAGACCCAGTACTTC
J gene: TRBJ1-1; V gene: TRBV10-3; D gene: .; CDR3 protein: CAISDRTSEAFF; CDR3 DNA: TGTGCCATCTCTGACAGGACATCTGAAGCTTTCTTT
J gene: TRBJ2-1; V gene: TRBV19; D gene: TRBD2; CDR3 protein: CASSITGTSSNEQFF; CDR3 DNA: TGTGCCAGTAGTATAACCGGGACTAGCAGCAATGAGCAGTTCTTC
J gene: TRBJ1-5; V gene: TRBV10-2; D gene: TRBD1; CDR3 protein: CASSEQGQGSGSNQPQHF; CDR3 DNA: TGCGCCAGCAGTGAGCAAGGACAGGGGTCTGGCAGCAATCAGCCCCAGCATTTT
J gene: TRBJ1-4; V gene: TRBV30; D gene: TRBD1; CDR3 protein: CAGGTGDEKLFF; CDR3 DNA: TGTGCCGGCGGGACAGGGGATGAAAAACTGTTTTTT
J gene: TRBJ2-7; V gene: TRBV7-2; D gene: TRBD2; CDR3 protein: CASSWGRTSGASSYEQYF; CDR3 DNA: TGTGCCAGCAGCTGGGGCCGGACTAGCGGAGCGAGCTCCTACGAGCAGTACTTC
J gene: TRBJ1-5; V gene: TRBV27; D gene: .; CDR3 protein: CASSGGSNQPQHF; CDR3 DNA: TGTGCCAGCAGTGGGGGGAGCAATCAGCCCCAGCATTTT
J gene: TRBJ2-7; V gene: TRBV10-3; D gene: TRBD2; CDR3 protein: CAISRGTSGTYYEQYF; CDR3 DNA: TGTGCCATCAGCCGGGGGACTAGCGGGACCTACTACGAGCAGTACTTC
J gene: TRBJ2-1; V gene: TRBV9; D gene: .; CDR3 protein: CASSSRDSSNEQFF; CDR3 DNA: TGTGCCAGCAGCTCCCGGGACTCGTCCAATGAGCAGTTCTTC
J gene: TRBJ2-3; V gene: TRBV5-6; D gene: .; CDR3 protein: CASSPGQGLNTQYF; CDR3 DNA: TGTGCCAGCAGCCCCGGCCAGGGGCTCAATACGCAGTATTTT
J gene: TRBJ2-1; V gene: TRBV4-1; D gene: .; CDR3 protein: CASSQASDEQFF; CDR3 DNA: TGCGCCAGCAGCCAAGCATCGGATGAGCAGTTCTTC
J gene: TRBJ1-5; V gene: TRBV13; D gene: .; CDR3 protein: CASSLYREGNQPQHF; CDR3 DNA: TGTGCCAGCAGCTTATACCGGGAAGGCAATCAGCCCCAGCATTTT
J gene: TRBJ2-7; V gene: TRBV28; D gene: .; CDR3 protein: CASYDTGESYEQYF; CDR3 DNA: TGTGCCAGCTATGACACGGGAGAGTCCTACGAGCAGTACTTC
J gene: TRBJ2-3; V gene: TRBV9; D gene: TRBD1; CDR3 protein: CASSYGTGLATDTQYF; CDR3 DNA: TGTGCCAGCAGCTACGGGACAGGCCTCGCCACAGATACGCAGTATTTT
J gene: TRBJ2-1; V gene: TRBV7-9; D gene: .; CDR3 protein: CASSPTSSYNEQFF; CDR3 DNA: TGTGCCAGCAGCCCCACTAGCTCCTACAATGAGCAGTTCTTC
J gene: TRBJ1-2; V gene: TRBV27; D gene: .; CDR3 protein: CASSYRRSASYGYTF; CDR3 DNA: TGTGCCAGCAGTTACCGGAGGTCTGCCTCCTATGGCTACACCTTC
J gene: TRBJ2-4; V gene: TRBV15; D gene: .; CDR3 protein: CATSRPRLLATKNIQYF; CDR3 DNA: TGTGCCACCAGCAGGCCCCGCTTACTAGCTACCAAAAACATTCAGTACTTC
J gene: TRBJ2-7; V gene: TRBV15; D gene: TRBD2; CDR3 protein: CATSSRTSGRQRTYEQYF; CDR3 DNA: TGTGCCACCAGCAGCAGGACTAGCGGGAGGCAAAGAACCTACGAGCAGTACTTC
J gene: TRBJ2-7; V gene: TRBV5-1; D gene: .; CDR3 protein: CASYEGGTLSYEQYF; CDR3 DNA: TGCGCCAGCTACGAGGGCGGAACCCTCTCCTACGAGCAGTACTTC
J gene: TRBJ2-2; V gene: TRBV27; D gene: TRBD1; CDR3 protein: CASSPGTGVPTGELFF; CDR3 DNA: TGTGCCAGCAGTCCGGGGACAGGGGTCCCCACCGGGGAGCTGTTTTTT
J gene: TRBJ2-1; V gene: TRBV2; D gene: TRBD2; CDR3 protein: CASSELAGEGEQFF; CDR3 DNA: TGTGCCAGCAGCGAACTAGCGGGAGAGGGTGAGCAGTTCTTC
J gene: TRBJ1-1; V gene: TRBV21-1; D gene: .; CDR3 protein: CASSPTLGQERETEAFF; CDR3 DNA: TGTGCCAGCAGCCCAACGCTAGGACAGGAGAGGGAGACTGAAGCTTTCTTT
J gene: TRBJ2-7; V gene: TRBV11-2; D gene: .; CDR3 protein: CASSLVEGRSYEQYF; CDR3 DNA: TGTGCCAGCAGCTTAGTCGAGGGGAGGTCCTACGAGCAGTACTTC
J gene: TRBJ2-7; V gene: TRBV5-1; D gene: TRBD2; CDR3 protein: CASSFGLAGTYEQYF; CDR3 DNA: TGCGCCAGCAGCTTTGGGCTAGCGGGGACCTACGAGCAGTACTTC
J gene: TRBJ1-5; V gene: TRBV23-1; D gene: .; CDR3 protein: CASSQSWAGLDLFSNQPQHF; CDR3 DNA: TGCGCCAGCAGTCAATCGTGGGCGGGGTTGGATTTATTTAGCAATCAGCCCCAGCATTTT
J gene: TRBJ2-3; V gene: TRBV18; D gene: TRBD2; CDR3 protein: CASSIAGVGTNTQYF; CDR3 DNA: TGTGCCAGCTCAATAGCGGGAGTTGGTACAAATACGCAGTATTTT
J gene: TRBJ2-1; V gene: TRBV7-2; D gene: TRBD2; CDR3 protein: CASSLMLAGGINSYNEQFF; CDR3 DNA: TGTGCCAGCAGCTTAATGCTTGCGGGAGGGATAAACTCCTACAATGAGCAGTTCTTC
J gene: TRBJ2-1; V gene: TRBV27; D gene: .; CDR3 protein: CASRFLNEQFF; CDR3 DNA: TGTGCCAGCAGGTTCCTCAATGAGCAGTTCTTC
J gene: TRBJ1-1; V gene: TRBV27; D gene: .; CDR3 protein: CASSLRGGVTEAFF; CDR3 DNA: TGTGCCAGCAGTTTACGCGGGGGGGTGACTGAAGCTTTCTTT
J gene: TRBJ2-7; V gene: TRBV29-1; D gene: TRBD2; CDR3 protein: CSVGFRLAGGGEQYF; CDR3 DNA: TGCAGCGTTGGATTCCGACTAGCGGGAGGGGGGGAGCAGTACTTC
J gene: TRBJ1-3; V gene: TRBV5-1; D gene: TRBD1; CDR3 protein: CASSPGQGKPFSGNTIYF; CDR3 DNA: TGCGCCAGCAGTCCGGGACAGGGGAAACCATTTTCTGGAAACACCATATATTTT
J gene: TRBJ1-1; V gene: TRBV2; D gene: .; CDR3 protein: CASSELGAGLNTEAFF; CDR3 DNA: TGTGCCAGCAGTGAGTTAGGGGCAGGGCTGAACACTGAAGCTTTCTTT
J gene: TRBJ2-7; V gene: TRBV19; D gene: .; CDR3 protein: CASSTPGGNSYEQYF; CDR3 DNA: TGTGCCAGTAGTACACCGGGGGGCAACTCCTACGAGCAGTACTTC
J gene: TRBJ2-1; V gene: TRBV6-1; D gene: .; CDR3 protein: CASSEAPLSYNEQFF; CDR3 DNA: TGTGCTAGCAGTGAAGCCCCCTTGTCCTACAATGAGCAGTTCTTC
J gene: TRBJ2-1; V gene: TRBV7-2; D gene: TRBD2; CDR3 protein: CASSLLAGVGNEQFF; CDR3 DNA: TGTGCCAGCAGCTTACTAGCGGGAGTAGGCAATGAGCAGTTCTTC
J gene: TRBJ1-5; V gene: TRBV19; D gene: TRBD1; CDR3 protein: CASSKDRGNQPQHF; CDR3 DNA: TGTGCCAGTAGTAAAGACAGGGGTAATCAGCCCCAGCATTTT
J gene: TRBJ1-5; V gene: TRBV7-8; D gene: TRBD1; CDR3 protein: CASSLPGTGGGSNQPQHF; CDR3 DNA: TGTGCCAGCAGCTTACCAGGGACAGGGGGTGGAAGCAATCAGCCCCAGCATTTT
J gene: TRBJ1-1; V gene: TRBV28; D gene: .; CDR3 protein: CASNWGLRTEAFF; CDR3 DNA: TGTGCCAGCAATTGGGGCCTACGCACTGAAGCTTTCTTT
J gene: TRBJ1-3; V gene: TRBV28; D gene: .; CDR3 protein: CASSFYQGSTGNTIYF; CDR3 DNA: TGTGCCAGCAGTTTTTATCAGGGCAGTACTGGAAACACCATATATTTT
J gene: TRBJ2-7; V gene: TRBV27; D gene: TRBD2; CDR3 protein: CASGGLAGSYEQYF; CDR3 DNA: TGTGCCAGCGGAGGACTAGCGGGGAGCTACGAGCAGTACTTC
J gene: TRBJ2-1; V gene: TRBV15; D gene: TRBD2; CDR3 protein: CATSRGTYNEQFF; CDR3 DNA: TGTGCCACCTCGCGGGGGACCTACAATGAGCAGTTCTTC
J gene: TRBJ2-5; V gene: TRBV2; D gene: .; CDR3 protein: CASTVAETQYF; CDR3 DNA: TGTGCCAGCACAGTCGCAGAGACCCAGTACTTC
J gene: TRBJ2-7; V gene: TRBV28; D gene: .; CDR3 protein: CASSYGYEQYF; CDR3 DNA: TGTGCCAGCAGCTACGGGTACGAGCAGTACTTC
J gene: TRBJ2-3; V gene: TRBV10-3; D gene: TRBD2; CDR3 protein: CAISVPVGSGRWRTDTQYF; CDR3 DNA: TGTGCCATCAGTGTCCCGGTCGGTAGCGGGAGGTGGAGGACAGATACGCAGTATTTT
J gene: TRBJ2-2; V gene: TRBV19; D gene: .; CDR3 protein: CASSTGVIGSNTGELFF; CDR3 DNA: TGTGCCAGTAGTACAGGGGTTATCGGATCGAACACCGGGGAGCTGTTTTTT
J gene: TRBJ2-7; V gene: TRBV2; D gene: TRBD2; CDR3 protein: CASSDFASGNEQYF; CDR3 DNA: TGTGCCAGCAGTGATTTCGCTAGCGGTAACGAGCAGTACTTC
J gene: TRBJ2-5; V gene: TRBV13; D gene: .; CDR3 protein: CASSLRGQDQTQYF; CDR3 DNA: TGTGCCAGCAGCCTTCGGGGACAAGATCAGACCCAGTACTTC
J gene: TRBJ2-3; V gene: TRBV9; D gene: .; CDR3 protein: CASSVDAGTGGTQYF; CDR3 DNA: TGTGCCAGCAGCGTAGACGCAGGCACCGGGGGTACGCAGTATTTT
J gene: TRBJ2-2; V gene: TRBV5-1; D gene: TRBD1; CDR3 protein: CASSSGRGQATGELFF; CDR3 DNA: TGCGCCAGCAGCTCAGGAAGGGGGCAGGCCACCGGGGAGCTGTTTTTT
J gene: TRBJ2-3; V gene: TRBV7-9; D gene: .; CDR3 protein: CASSLLSRDVDTQYF; CDR3 DNA: TGTGCCAGCAGCTTACTGTCGCGGGACGTAGATACGCAGTATTTT
J gene: TRBJ2-1; V gene: TRBV5-1; D gene: .; CDR3 protein: CASSLGAGSYNEQFF; CDR3 DNA: TGCGCCAGCAGCTTGGGGGCCGGCTCCTACAATGAGCAGTTCTTC